This T cell receptor beta chain was recovered during a study of technical replicates of blood from four donors. Clones were sequenced by immunoSEQ multiplex PCR, and TCRdb holds only the in-frame ones, with some missing. The repertoire holds roughly 87,000 clones, with approximately 93% as singletons. Germline CDR1 is SNHLY and CDR2 is FYNNEI. This CDR3 region has 11 residues. The V end was cut by 4 bases, the J end by 9 bases, with 9 bases between. This clonotype originated in a human donor in good health. Sequencing input: T cells isolated from PBMCs. The chain has TRBV2 and TRBJ1-1; D ambiguous. Written as DNA, the CDR3 is TGTGCCAGCAGTGTCGTCAGGCAAGCTTTCTTT. This codes for CASSVVRQAFF.